The 6 T cell receptor beta chains below were found in one sample sequenced in a study of T cell repertoires in cytomegalovirus infection. TCRdb called the reads again in MiXCR, with one record for every CDR3 protein. Here the sample spans fewer than 350,000 distinct CDR3 sequences, roughly 9.5% being singletons. Sequenced: PBMCs. The receptors were gathered from a human donor in good health (CMV status not recorded). Some clones in this sample may be carry-over from other donors' samples.

This clonotype has a handful of counts. CDR3 in DNA: TGTGCCAGCAGACCCCCTGTCGAGACTAGCTACAATGAGCAGTTCTTC. Translated, it gives CASRPPVETSYNEQFF. The rearrangement joins TRBV6-2 or TRBV6-3 to TRBJ2-1; D may be TRBD2 (6 bases). CDR3 size: 16 residues. Germline-derived CDR1 and CDR2 are MNHEY and SVGEGT. The V end was cut by 6 bases, the J end by 3 bases, with 18 bases between.

This clonotype showed up just a few times. The genes are TRBV6-1 and TRBJ1-2; D is possibly TRBD1 (5 bases). Germline values: CDR1 MNHNS, CDR2 SASEGT. V was pared by 3 bases and J by 6 bases, with 20 bases between. The CDR3 loop spans 16 amino acids. CDR3 in amino acids: CASSDPESGWFDGYTF. In DNA, the CDR3 is TGTGCCAGCAGTGATCCCGAGTCAGGGTGGTTCGATGGCTACACCTTC.

This clonotype was seen more than once but under ten times. The chain combines TRBV19 with TRBJ1-1; 9 bases fit TRBD1. Germline lookup yields CDR1 LNHDA and CDR2 SQIVND (reference sequence). V lost 11 bases to trimming and J lost 6 bases; unmatched junction nucleotides: 13. The CDR3 has 14 residues. The CDR3 DNA reads as TGTGCCTCACACATAGGGGGGACAGGGTCTGAAGCTTTCTTT. Amino acids: CASHIGGTGSEAFF. The variable domain in full, completed from reference TRBV19 and TRBJ1-1, reads DGGITQSPKYLFRKEGQNVTLSCEQNLNHDAMYWYRQDPGQGLRLIYYSQIVNDFQKGDIAEGYSVSREKKESFPLTVTSAQKNPTAFYLCASHIGGTGSEAFFGQGTRLTVV.

A note on this clonotype: This clone may be a read error of a much larger clone one base away. The V call is TRBV7-2, the J call TRBJ2-7; TRBD2 matches at 11 bases. The V segment lost 5 bases and the J segment 5 bases; nucleotides outside the gene matches: 8. Per the germline V gene, CDR1 is SGHTA and CDR2 is FQGNSA. The CDR3 runs 15 residues. CDR3 region: CASSLLAGVLHEQYF. The CDR3 DNA is TGTGCCAGCAGCCTACTAGCGGGGGTCCTCCACGAGCAGTACTTC.

The V gene is TRBV29-1, the J gene TRBJ1-3; possible D gene TRBD1, 5 bases. Trimming took off 4 bases at V and 3 bases at J, with 13 bases between the two ends. The CDR3 length is 14 residues. Germline values: CDR1 SQVTM, CDR2 ANQGSEA. The CDR3 nucleotides are TGCAGCGTTGGGGGCCAGGGTCTTGGAAACACCATATATTTT. It codes for CSVGGQGLGNTIYF.

This chain uses TRBV20-1 with TRBJ2-1, with D tentatively TRBD2 (5 bases). Germline CDR1 reads DFQATT; CDR2 reads SNEGSKA (reference sequence). V lost 3 bases and J 3 bases, leaving 6 bases between the germline ends. This CDR3 spans 12 amino acids. In DNA form, the CDR3 reads TGCAGTGCTAGCGGGATCTACAATGAGCAGTTCTTC. Protein sequence: CSASGIYNEQFF.